Listed here are 9 T cell receptor beta chains from one sample, sequenced in a study of cytomegalovirus exposure and HLA in healthy donors. Method: immunoSEQ multiplex PCR; TCRdb's copy keeps in-frame clones and lacks some. This repertoire shows about 68,000 clones, 91% found once; its top ten account for 3.1%. The sequenced material came from PBMCs. The source is a man younger than 35 in good health and CMV-seronegative.

The V and J genes are TRBV6-1 and TRBJ2-7; TRBD2 matches 13 bases. Germline-derived CDR1 and CDR2 are MNHNS and SASEGT. The V and J ends lost 4 bases and 6 bases, in that order; junction bases with no gene match: 3. There are 14 residues in the CDR3. The CDR3 sequence is CASSGTSGRVEQYF. As DNA, the CDR3 is TGTGCCAGCAGTGGAACTAGCGGGAGGGTCGAGCAGTACTTC.

Concerning this clone: Germline and junction disagree at one end, which may indicate a read error. The V and J genes are TRBV4-1 and TRBJ2-7; 12 bases align to TRBD2. The CDR3 consists of 15 residues. Germline CDR1 MGHRA, CDR2 YSYEKL. For the CDR3, the DNA is TGCGCCAGTAGCCCTACTAGCGGGAGGCCCTACGAGCAGTACTTC. Translated, it gives CASSPTSGRPYEQYF.

The chain is built from TRBV25-1 and TRBJ2-1; no clear D gene. Germline CDR1 and CDR2: MGHDK and SYGVNS. With 3 bases removed from V and 8 bases from J, the gap between germline ends came to 14 bases. The CDR3 is made up of 14 amino acids. CDR3 sequence (DNA): TGTGCCAGCAGTGATCTCTGGGCGCCCGATGAGCAGTTCTTC. Translating it yields CASSDLWAPDEQFF.

V gene TRBV6-1 combines with J gene TRBJ2-5; a possible D gene is TRBD2 (7 bases). Trimming left V 0 bases short and J 5 bases short, with 10 bases between. Germline V gene sequence: CDR1 MNHNS, CDR2 SASEGT. The CDR3 is made up of 14 amino acids. CDR3 protein: CASSEAGGRETQYF. The CDR3, as DNA: TGTGCCAGCAGTGAAGCCGGGGGGCGCGAGACCCAGTACTTC.

This chain uses TRBV7-9 with TRBJ2-1; D remains unclear. Germline V gene sequence: CDR1 SEHNR, CDR2 FQNEAQ (reference sequence). The CDR3 covers 15 residues. Trimming took off 5 bases at V and 3 bases at J, with 14 bases between the two ends. The CDR3 DNA reads TGTGCCAGCAGCGCAGACTCCTCCAACTACAATGAGCAGTTCTTC. Translating it yields CASSADSSNYNEQFF.

V is TRBV6-6 and J is TRBJ2-3; D may be TRBD1 (5 bases). CDR3 length: 15 residues. CDR1 MNHNY and CDR2 SVGAGI come from the germline V gene (reference sequence). The ends were cut back, 2 bases at V and 3 bases at J, with 12 bases in the middle. The CDR3 DNA follows: TGTGCCAGCAGTTACCAAGGGGCTAGGACAGATACGCAGTATTTT. Protein: CASSYQGARTDTQYF.

The chain uses TRBV29-1 and TRBJ1-3; 8 bases fit TRBD1. Germline V gene sequence: CDR1 SQVTM, CDR2 ANQGSEA. This CDR3 is built from 14 residues. Losses at the gene ends were 6 bases for V and 4 bases for J; bases not matched to a gene: 8. CDR3 DNA sequence: TGCAGCGTCCGCGAGACAGGGGCGGGAAACACCATATATTTT. Encoded protein: CSVRETGAGNTIYF.

The chain couples TRBV7-9 to TRBJ1-1, with D tentatively TRBD1 (6 bases). This CDR3 has 12 residues. Germline V lookup: CDR1 SEHNR, CDR2 FQNEAQ (reference sequence). Trimming shortened V by 4 bases and J by 11 bases, and 14 bases separated the two germline ends. The CDR3 DNA follows: TGTGCCAGCAGCTCACGGACAGTGAATGCTTTCTTT. Encoded protein: CASSSRTVNAFF.

This sequence joins TRBV2 and TRBJ1-5, with a weak D call TRBD1 (6 bases). The V end lost 2 bases, the J end lost 5 bases, and 10 bases lay between the germline ends. This CDR3 spans 14 amino acids. Germline CDR1 and CDR2: SNHLY and FYNNEI. CDR3 in amino acids: CASSEQGLDQPQHF. The CDR3 DNA reads as TGTGCCAGCAGTGAACAGGGGTTAGATCAGCCCCAGCATTTT.